The entry below gives a single TCR beta chain sequence along with its context. The table came from immunoSEQ multiplex PCR; TCRdb's copy has only in-frame clones and leaves some out. The table lists about 120,000 clones, around 81% of them singletons. The data derive from a study of blood T cell repertoires in COVID-19. V lost 2 bases to trimming and J lost 5 bases; unmatched junction nucleotides: 8. Germline V gene data show CDR1 as MNHEY and CDR2 as SVGAGI. The CDR3 has 15 residues. The V call is TRBV6-5, the J call TRBJ1-2; 7 nucleotides agree with TRBD1. The origin of this receptor is a man in his sixties or seventies with acute or convalescent COVID-19. The sequenced sample was peripheral blood. CDR3 sequence reads: CASSYQSAGGYGYTF. CDR3 sequence (DNA): TGTGCCAGCAGTTACCAGTCGGCAGGGGGATATGGCTACACCTTC.